This entry concerns a single TCR beta chain. The antigen remains undetermined. A multiplex PCR was run with 60 Vbeta primers and 13 Jbeta primers. As handled by the study authors: Per a later analysis, the number of unique TCR beta chains was around 80 million, of which around 9.9 million were shared. The protocol was immunoSEQ multiplex PCR, while the TCRdb copy is restricted to in-frame clones and leaves out a portion. From that table come the V and J calls and clone size; the DNA was used to work out D and trimming. The sample includes approximately 170,000 clones, 65% to 70% of them seen just once. V was pared by 6 bases and J by 1 base, with 9 bases between. Germline assignment: CDR1 SNHLY and CDR2 FYNNEI. This CDR3 spans 13 amino acids. The data stem from a study of cytomegalovirus exposure and HLA in healthy donors. As for the study in general: Among some 400 genotyped donors, about 80% fell in the Caucasian-associated ancestry cluster. Study-level findings and limits: Reportedly, fewer N-insertions than the approximately 690-donor mean appeared in an Asian-associated ancestry cluster in a later analysis. When analyzed later, the rates of TCR association showed variation by HLA locus, with DRB1 the most and HLA-C the fewest.

Material for sequencing was PBMCs. The chain carries TRBV2 and TRBJ1-1; no firm D call. This clonotype was obtained from a woman under 30 in good health and CMV-seropositive. CDR3 in amino acids: CASSSTGNTEAFF. CDR3 DNA sequence: TGTGCCAGCAGCTCGACTGGGAACACTGAAGCTTTCTTT.